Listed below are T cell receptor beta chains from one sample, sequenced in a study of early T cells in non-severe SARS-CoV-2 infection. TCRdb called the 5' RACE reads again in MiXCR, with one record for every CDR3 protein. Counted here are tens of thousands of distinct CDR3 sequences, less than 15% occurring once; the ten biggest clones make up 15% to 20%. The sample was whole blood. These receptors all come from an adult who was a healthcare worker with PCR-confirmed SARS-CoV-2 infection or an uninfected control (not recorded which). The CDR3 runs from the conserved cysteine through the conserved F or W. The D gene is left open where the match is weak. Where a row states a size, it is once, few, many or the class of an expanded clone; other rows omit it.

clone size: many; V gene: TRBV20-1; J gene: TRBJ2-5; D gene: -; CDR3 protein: CSARERGGAFRF; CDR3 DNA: TGCAGTGCTAGAGAACGAGGGGGAGCTTTCCGCTTC
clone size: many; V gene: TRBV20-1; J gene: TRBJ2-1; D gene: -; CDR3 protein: CSAREGRYRDGEQFF; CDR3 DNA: TGCAGTGCTAGAGAGGGGAGGTACAGGGACGGTGAGCAGTTCTTC
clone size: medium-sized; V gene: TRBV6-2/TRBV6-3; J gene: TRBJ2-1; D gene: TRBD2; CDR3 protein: CASRQEGLHTTEQFF; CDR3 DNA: TGTGCCAGCAGACAGGAGGGACTACATACAACTGAGCAGTTCTTC
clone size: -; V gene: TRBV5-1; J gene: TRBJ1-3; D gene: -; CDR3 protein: CASSLSGAPGNTIYF; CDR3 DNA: TGCGCCAGCAGCCTCAGTGGAGCTCCTGGAAACACCATATATTTT
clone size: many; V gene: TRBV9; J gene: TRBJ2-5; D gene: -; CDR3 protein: CASSVATGPQETQYF; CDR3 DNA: TGTGCCAGCAGCGTAGCTACAGGGCCCCAAGAGACCCAGTACTTC
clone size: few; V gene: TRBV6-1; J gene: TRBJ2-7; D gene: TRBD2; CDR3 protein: CASSVYGEGSYEQYF; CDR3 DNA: TGTGCCAGCAGTGTTTATGGGGAGGGGTCCTACGAGCAGTACTTC
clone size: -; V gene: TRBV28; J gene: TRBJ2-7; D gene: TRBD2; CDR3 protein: CASSRTSGNYEQYF; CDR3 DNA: TGTGCCAGCAGCCGGACTAGCGGTAACTACGAGCAGTACTTC
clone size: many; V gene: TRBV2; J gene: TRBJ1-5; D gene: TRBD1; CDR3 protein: CASKGDSSNQPQHF; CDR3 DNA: TGTGCCAGCAAAGGGGACAGTAGCAATCAGCCCCAGCATTTT
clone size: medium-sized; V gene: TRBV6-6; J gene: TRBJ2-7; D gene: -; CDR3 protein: CASRTQTGPYEQYF; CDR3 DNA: TGTGCCAGCAGGACCCAGACAGGCCCCTACGAGCAGTACTTC
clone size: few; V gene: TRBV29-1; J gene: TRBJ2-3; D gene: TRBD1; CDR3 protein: CSARQGRTDTQYF; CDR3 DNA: TGCAGCGCACGACAGGGTCGCACAGATACGCAGTATTTT
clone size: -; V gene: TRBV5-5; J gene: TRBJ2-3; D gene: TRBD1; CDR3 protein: CASSAGRGREDTQYF; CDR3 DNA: TGTGCCAGCAGCGCCGGCAGGGGGCGGGAAGATACGCAGTATTTT
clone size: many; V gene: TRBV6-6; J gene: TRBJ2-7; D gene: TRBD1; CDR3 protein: CASRLGDRFLSSYEQYF; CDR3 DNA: TGTGCCAGCAGATTGGGGGACAGGTTCCTAAGCTCCTACGAGCAGTACTTC
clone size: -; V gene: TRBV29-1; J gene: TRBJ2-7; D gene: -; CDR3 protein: CSVVSSITTRGASYEQYF; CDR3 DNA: TGCAGCGTTGTAAGCAGTATCACCACCAGGGGAGCCTCCTACGAGCAGTACTTC
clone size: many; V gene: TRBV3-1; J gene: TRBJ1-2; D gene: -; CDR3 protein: CASSQDRGKKVGYTF; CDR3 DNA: TGTGCCAGCAGCCAAGATCGGGGGAAAAAGGTTGGCTACACCTTC
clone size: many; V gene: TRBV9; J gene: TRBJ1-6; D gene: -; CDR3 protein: CASSVSDSSYNSPLHF; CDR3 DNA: TGTGCCAGCAGCGTATCAGATAGCTCCTATAATTCACCCCTCCACTTT
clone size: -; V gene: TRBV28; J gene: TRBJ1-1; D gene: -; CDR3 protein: CASSAPQEEEAFF; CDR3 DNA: TGTGCCAGCAGTGCCCCTCAGGAGGAGGAAGCTTTCTTT
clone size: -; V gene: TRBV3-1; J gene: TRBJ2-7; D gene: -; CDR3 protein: CASSWNRYEQYF; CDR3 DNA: TGTGCCAGCAGCTGGAATCGCTACGAGCAGTACTTC
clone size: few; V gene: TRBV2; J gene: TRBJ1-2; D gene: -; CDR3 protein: CASSEEYGYTF; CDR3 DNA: TGTGCCAGCAGTGAAGAGTATGGCTACACCTTC
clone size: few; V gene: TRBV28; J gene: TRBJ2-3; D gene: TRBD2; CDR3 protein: CASSLLAGGADTQYF; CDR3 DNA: TGTGCCAGCAGTTTATTGGCGGGAGGTGCAGATACGCAGTATTTT
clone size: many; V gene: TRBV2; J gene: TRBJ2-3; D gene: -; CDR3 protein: CASSNRDTQYF; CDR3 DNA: TGTGCCAGCAGTAACAGGGATACGCAGTATTTT
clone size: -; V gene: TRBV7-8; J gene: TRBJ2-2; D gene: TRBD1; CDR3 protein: CASSRGTGGFSGELFF; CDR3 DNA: TGTGCCAGCAGCCGGGGGACAGGGGGCTTTTCCGGGGAGCTGTTTTTT
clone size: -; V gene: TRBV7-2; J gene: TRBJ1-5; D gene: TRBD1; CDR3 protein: CASSITGGRPQHF; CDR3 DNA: TGTGCCAGCAGCATAACAGGGGGCCGGCCCCAGCATTTT
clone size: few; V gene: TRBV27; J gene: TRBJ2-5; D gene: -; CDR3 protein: CASSLFGGTQETQYF; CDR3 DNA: TGTGCCAGCAGCTTATTTGGCGGGACCCAAGAGACCCAGTACTTC
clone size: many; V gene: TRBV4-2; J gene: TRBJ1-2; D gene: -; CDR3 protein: CASSQENNYGYTF; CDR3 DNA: TGTGCCAGCAGCCAAGAGAACAACTATGGCTACACCTTC
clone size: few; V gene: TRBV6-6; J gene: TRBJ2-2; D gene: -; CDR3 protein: CASSGRDTGELFF; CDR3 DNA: TGTGCCAGCAGTGGCAGGGACACCGGGGAGCTGTTTTTT
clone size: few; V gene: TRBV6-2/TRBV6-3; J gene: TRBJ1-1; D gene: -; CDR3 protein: CASKGGAPGTEAFF; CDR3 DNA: TGTGCCAGCAAAGGAGGGGCGCCGGGCACTGAAGCTTTCTTT
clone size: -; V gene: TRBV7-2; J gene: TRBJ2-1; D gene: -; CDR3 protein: CASSLDFDWDEQFF; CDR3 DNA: TGTGCCAGCAGCTTAGATTTCGATTGGGATGAGCAGTTCTTC
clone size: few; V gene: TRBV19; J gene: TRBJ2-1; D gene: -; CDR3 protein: CASSIDEGWYNEQFF; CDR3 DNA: TGTGCCAGTAGTATAGACGAGGGGTGGTACAATGAGCAGTTCTTC
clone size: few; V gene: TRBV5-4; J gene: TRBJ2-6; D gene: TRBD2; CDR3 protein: CASSLTSGFSGANVLTF; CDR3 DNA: TGTGCCAGCAGCTTAACTAGCGGGTTCTCTGGGGCCAACGTCCTGACTTTC
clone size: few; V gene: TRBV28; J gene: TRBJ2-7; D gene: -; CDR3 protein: CASSLVVYEQYF; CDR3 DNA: TGTGCCAGCAGTTTAGTTGTTTACGAGCAGTACTTC
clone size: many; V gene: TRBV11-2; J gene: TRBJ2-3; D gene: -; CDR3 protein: CASSLRREGGDTQYF; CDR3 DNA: TGTGCCAGCAGCTTAAGGCGGGAAGGGGGCGATACGCAGTATTTT
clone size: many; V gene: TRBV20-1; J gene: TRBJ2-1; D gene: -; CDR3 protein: CSALAEYNEQFF; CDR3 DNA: TGCAGTGCCCTAGCCGAGTACAATGAGCAGTTCTTC
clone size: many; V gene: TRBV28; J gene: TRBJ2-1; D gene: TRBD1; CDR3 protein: CASSSRTGYNEQFF; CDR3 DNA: TGTGCCAGCAGTTCGCGGACAGGCTACAATGAGCAGTTCTTC
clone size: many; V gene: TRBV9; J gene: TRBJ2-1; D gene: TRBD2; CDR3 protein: CASSVGRLAEEQFF; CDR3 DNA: TGTGCCAGCAGCGTAGGGAGACTAGCGGAGGAGCAGTTCTTC
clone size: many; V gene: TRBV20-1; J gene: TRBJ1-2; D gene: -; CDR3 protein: CSARDDDFYGYTF; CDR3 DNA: TGCAGTGCTAGAGATGATGATTTCTATGGCTACACCTTC
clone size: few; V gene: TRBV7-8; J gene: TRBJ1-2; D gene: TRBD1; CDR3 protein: CASSFTVVTGEDGYTF; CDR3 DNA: TGTGCCAGCAGCTTTACCGTAGTGACAGGGGAGGATGGCTACACCTTC
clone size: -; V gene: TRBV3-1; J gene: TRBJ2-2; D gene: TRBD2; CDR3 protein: CASSQDLGLAANTGELFF; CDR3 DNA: TGTGCCAGCAGCCAAGATTTGGGACTAGCGGCTAACACCGGGGAGCTGTTTTTT
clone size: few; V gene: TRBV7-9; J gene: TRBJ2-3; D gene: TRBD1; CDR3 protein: CASSNRDRLTDTQYF; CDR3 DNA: TGTGCCAGCAGCAACCGGGACAGGCTTACAGATACGCAGTATTTT
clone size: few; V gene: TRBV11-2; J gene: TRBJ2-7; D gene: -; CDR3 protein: CASSLDNLSYEQYF; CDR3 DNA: TGTGCCAGCAGCTTAGATAACTTATCCTACGAGCAGTACTTC
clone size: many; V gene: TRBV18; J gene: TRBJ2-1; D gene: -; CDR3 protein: CASSPQGRSYNEQFF; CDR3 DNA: TGTGCCAGCTCACCACAGGGGCGCTCCTACAATGAGCAGTTCTTC
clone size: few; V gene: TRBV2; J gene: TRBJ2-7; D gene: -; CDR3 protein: CAHGQTPNEQYF; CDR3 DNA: TGTGCCCACGGGCAGACCCCGAACGAGCAGTACTTC
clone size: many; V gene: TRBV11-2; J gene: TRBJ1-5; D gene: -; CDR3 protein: CASSATTQQPQHF; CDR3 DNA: TGTGCCAGCAGCGCGACCACCCAACAGCCCCAGCATTTT
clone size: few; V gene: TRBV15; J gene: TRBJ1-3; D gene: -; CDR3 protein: CATKRGLDGNTIYF; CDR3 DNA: TGTGCCACCAAACGGGGGCTCGATGGAAACACCATATATTTT
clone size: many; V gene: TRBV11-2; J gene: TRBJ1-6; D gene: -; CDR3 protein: CASSLEGGRSSPLHF; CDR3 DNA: TGTGCCAGCAGCTTAGAAGGCGGTAGGAGTTCACCCCTCCACTTT
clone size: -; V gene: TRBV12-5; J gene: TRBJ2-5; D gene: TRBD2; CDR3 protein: CASGPGTSGEETQYF; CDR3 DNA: TGTGCTAGTGGTCCCGGGACTAGCGGAGAAGAGACCCAGTACTTC
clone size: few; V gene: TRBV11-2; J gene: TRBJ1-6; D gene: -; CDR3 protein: CASSLRANSPLHF; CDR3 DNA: TGTGCCAGCAGCTTAAGGGCCAATTCACCCCTCCACTTT
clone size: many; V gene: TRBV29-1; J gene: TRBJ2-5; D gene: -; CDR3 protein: CSVGQSLGETQYF; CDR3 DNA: TGCAGCGTTGGACAGAGTCTGGGAGAGACCCAGTACTTC
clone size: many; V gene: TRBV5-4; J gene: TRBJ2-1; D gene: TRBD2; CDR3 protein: CASSLFTSGEGNEQFF; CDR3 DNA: TGTGCCAGCAGCCTCTTCACTAGCGGAGAGGGCAATGAGCAGTTCTTC
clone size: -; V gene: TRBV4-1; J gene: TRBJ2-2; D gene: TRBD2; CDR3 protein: CASSQGLVNTGELFF; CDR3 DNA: TGCGCCAGCAGCCAGGGACTAGTGAACACCGGGGAGCTGTTTTTT
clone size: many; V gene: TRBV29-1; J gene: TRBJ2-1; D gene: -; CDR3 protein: CSVEAHWDKAIYNEQFF; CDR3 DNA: TGCAGCGTTGAGGCGCACTGGGACAAAGCGATCTACAATGAGCAGTTCTTC
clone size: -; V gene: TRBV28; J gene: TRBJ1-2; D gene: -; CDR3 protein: CASSLPLQTEGGYTF; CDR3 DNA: TGTGCCAGCAGTTTACCTTTACAAACCGAGGGTGGCTACACCTTC
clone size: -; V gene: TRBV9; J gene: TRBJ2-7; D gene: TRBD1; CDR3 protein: CASSPRQGDSDEQYF; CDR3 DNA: TGTGCCAGCAGCCCGCGACAGGGGGATAGTGACGAGCAGTACTTC
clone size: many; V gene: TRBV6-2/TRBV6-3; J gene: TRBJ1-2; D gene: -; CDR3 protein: CASSYRQTTNYGYTF; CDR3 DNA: TGTGCCAGCAGTTACCGACAGACCACTAACTATGGCTACACCTTC
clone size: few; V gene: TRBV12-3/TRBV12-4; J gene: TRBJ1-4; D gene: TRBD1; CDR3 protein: CASSLGQYNEKLFF; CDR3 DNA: TGTGCCAGCAGCCTGGGACAGTATAATGAAAAACTGTTTTTT
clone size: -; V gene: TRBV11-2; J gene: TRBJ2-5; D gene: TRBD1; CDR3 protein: CASSIRQGVETQYF; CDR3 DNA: TGTGCCAGCAGCATCAGACAGGGAGTGGAGACCCAGTACTTC
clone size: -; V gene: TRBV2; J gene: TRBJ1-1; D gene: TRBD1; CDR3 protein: CASRVRQGSTEAFF; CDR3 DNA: TGTGCCAGCAGAGTTCGACAGGGGAGCACTGAAGCTTTCTTT
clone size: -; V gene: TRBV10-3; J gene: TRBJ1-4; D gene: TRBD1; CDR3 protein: CAISDLDRGELFF; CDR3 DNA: TGTGCCATCAGTGACCTGGACAGGGGGGAACTGTTTTTT
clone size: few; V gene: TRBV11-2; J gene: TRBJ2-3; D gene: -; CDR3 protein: CASVGPHTDTQYF; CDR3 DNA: TGTGCCAGCGTGGGGCCACACACAGATACGCAGTATTTT
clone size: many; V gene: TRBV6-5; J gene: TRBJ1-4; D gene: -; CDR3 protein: CASSYQTYRTWDEKLFF; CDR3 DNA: TGTGCCAGCAGTTACCAAACGTACAGGACATGGGACGAAAAACTGTTTTTT